Following are 32 T cell receptor beta chains from one sample sequenced in a study of cytomegalovirus exposure and HLA in healthy donors. PCR primers comprised 60 Vbeta and 13 Jbeta primers. The data were produced by immunoSEQ multiplex PCR, yet TCRdb's version contains in-frame clones alone and is incomplete. The profile shows around 130,000 clones, 80% to 85% of them singletons. The material sequenced was PBMCs. The receptors were sampled from a woman between 40 and 55 years old in good health and CMV-seronegative.

The chain links TRBV15 to TRBJ1-2, with no clear D. Germline V gene lookup returns CDR1 LNHNV and CDR2 YYDKDF (reference sequence). The CDR3 is 15 amino acids. V was trimmed by 3 bases and J by 5 bases, leaving 16 bases between them. This chain's CDR3 is CATSSYEGRVYGYTF. CDR3 nucleotide sequence: TGTGCCACCAGCAGTTATGAAGGCCGGGTTTATGGCTACACCTTC.

The V call is TRBV28, the J call TRBJ2-7, with 8 bases aligning to TRBD2. The germline V gene has CDR1 MDHEN and CDR2 SYDVKM. The CDR3 runs to 15 residues. Trimming at V came to 3 bases and at J to 1 base, leaving 5 bases not matched to a gene. For the CDR3, the DNA is TGTGCCAGCAGTTTCGCGATAGCGGGGTCCTACGAGCAGTACTTC. Translating gives CASSFAIAGSYEQYF.

The genes are TRBV6-6 and TRBJ2-7, with a tentative D call TRBD1 (5 bases). Germline lookup yields CDR1 MNHNY and CDR2 SVGAGI (reference sequence). This CDR3 is built from 14 residues. The germline V and J ends were trimmed by 1 base and 2 bases, with 9 bases remaining between them. CDR3 protein: CASSYWQGAYEQYF. As DNA, the CDR3 is TGTGCCAGCAGTTACTGGCAGGGTGCCTACGAGCAGTACTTC.

V gene TRBV2 combines with J gene TRBJ1-2; the match to TRBD1 covers 9 bases. Germline V gene data show CDR1 as SNHLY and CDR2 as FYNNEI. The junction had 13 bases not matched to a gene; V was cut back by 6 bases and J by 8 bases. The CDR3 is 15 residues long. The CDR3 here is CASRQQGASSRGYTF. In DNA, the CDR3 is TGTGCCAGCAGACAACAGGGGGCGAGTTCTCGCGGCTACACCTTC.

V is TRBV5-6 and J is TRBJ2-1; 7 positions agree with TRBD2. V lost 4 bases to trimming and J lost 7 bases; unmatched junction nucleotides: 14. Germline V lookup: CDR1 SGHDT, CDR2 YYEEEE. CDR3 length equals 16 residues. This chain's CDR3 is CASSPRPSGKINEQFF. The CDR3 DNA sequence: TGTGCCAGCAGCCCTCGTCCAAGCGGGAAAATAAATGAGCAGTTCTTC.

A note on this clone: The junction does not match germline at one end; this may be a read error. The V and J genes are TRBV6-1 and TRBJ1-2, with TRBD1 matching 11 bases. Germline V CDR1 and CDR2: MNHNS, SASEGT. This CDR3 comprises 14 residues. The CDR3 loop reads CACSVGQGADGYTF. The CDR3 bases are TGTGCCTGCAGTGTAGGACAGGGGGCCGACGGCTACACCTTC.

This clone showed up just a few times. The chain recombines TRBV6-1 with TRBJ1-5, with 7 bases lining up with TRBD1. The CDR3 runs to 16 residues. The germline V gene encodes CDR1 MNHNS and CDR2 SASEGT. With 0 bases clipped from V and 6 bases from J, the junction kept 8 bases outside the gene matches. CDR3 region: CASSEAWGAGGQPQHF. The CDR3 coding sequence is TGTGCCAGCAGTGAAGCTTGGGGCGCAGGGGGTCAGCCCCAGCATTTT.

The rearrangement uses TRBV7-9 and TRBJ2-7; 12 positions agree with TRBD2. The CDR3 spans 17 residues. Germline V gene lookup returns CDR1 SEHNR and CDR2 FQNEAQ (reference sequence). V shed 2 bases, J shed 0 bases, and the junction held 5 bases outside the gene matches. Here the CDR3 reads CASSLTLAGGTSYEQYF. CDR3 nucleotides: TGTGCCAGCAGCTTAACACTAGCGGGGGGCACCTCCTACGAGCAGTACTTC.

The chain employs TRBV4-2 and TRBJ2-6, with TRBD1 matching 12 bases. CDR1 LGHNA and CDR2 YNFKEQ come from the germline V gene. The CDR3 length is 20 residues. With V trimmed by 0 bases and J by 0 bases, 6 bases remained unmatched. The CDR3 DNA reads TGTGCCAGCAGCCAAGATCCCGGGACAGGGGGCTACTCTGGGGCCAACGTCCTGACTTTC. Translated: CASSQDPGTGGYSGANVLTF.

The chain combines TRBV25-1 with TRBJ1-2; TRBD1 matches at 7 bases. Germline V gives CDR1 MGHDK, CDR2 SYGVNS. After removal of 4 bases from V and 2 bases from J, the junction contained 1 base not matched to a gene. The CDR3 contains 13 residues. The CDR3 region is CASSAGGNYGYTF. CDR3 bases: TGTGCCAGCAGTGCAGGGGGGAACTATGGCTACACCTTC.

Worth noting for this clone: Other DNA sequences in the sample encode the same CDR3. The chain uses TRBV2 and TRBJ2-3; D might be TRBD1 (5 bases). CDR1 is SNHLY, CDR2 FYNNEI, per germline. This CDR3 contains 13 residues. V lost 3 bases and J 1 base, leaving 5 bases between the germline ends. In DNA, the CDR3 is TGTGCCAGCAGTGACAGGGGCACAGATACGCAGTATTTT. Protein: CASSDRGTDTQYF.

The chain carries TRBV5-1 and TRBJ1-3, with TRBD1 as a possible D gene (5 bases). CDR1 SGHRS and CDR2 YFSETQ come from the germline V gene. The CDR3 length is 15 residues. Trimming cost V 5 bases and J 3 bases, with 15 bases left between them. The CDR3 loop reads CASRTNQGDGNTIYF. The CDR3 coding sequence is TGCGCCAGCAGGACAAATCAGGGTGATGGAAACACCATATATTTT.

The chain uses TRBV19 and TRBJ1-4; D not certain. This CDR3 has 15 amino acids. Trimming cost V 7 bases and J 0 bases, with 12 bases left between them. The germline gives CDR1 LNHDA, CDR2 SQIVND (reference sequence). CDR3 DNA: TGTGCCAGTAAACGTGGGCCCGCAACTAATGAAAAACTGTTTTTT. This gives the protein CASKRGPATNEKLFF.

The chain recombines TRBV5-1 with TRBJ1-5; the D is unclear. The V gene lost 2 bases and the J gene lost 2 bases, with 5 bases spanning the gap. The length of the CDR3 is 13 residues. In germline, CDR1 is SGHRS, CDR2 YFSETQ. DNA for the CDR3: TGCGCCAGCAGCTTCGGGGGCAATCAGCCCCAGCATTTT. Its protein product is CASSFGGNQPQHF.

The genes are TRBV7-2 and TRBJ2-7; the D gene is possibly TRBD2 (5 bases). V lost 1 base and J 3 bases, leaving 16 bases between the germline ends. Looked up from germline, CDR1 is SGHTA and CDR2 is FQGNSA. The CDR3 is 16 amino acids. The CDR3 loop is CASSLGFAGTIYEQYF. In DNA, the CDR3 is TGTGCCAGCAGCTTAGGTTTTGCGGGTACTATCTACGAGCAGTACTTC. Together with reference TRBV7-2 and TRBJ2-7, the CDR3 gives the full variable domain: GAGVSQSPSNKVTEKGKDVELRCDPISGHTALYWYRQSLGQGLEFLIYFQGNSAPDKSGLPSDRFSAERTGGSVSTLTIQRTQQEDSAVYLCASSLGFAGTIYEQYFGPGTRLTVT.

The V call is TRBV5-4, the J call TRBJ2-7; 11 nucleotides agree with TRBD1. CDR1 SGHNT and CDR2 YYREEE come from the germline V gene (reference sequence). V dropped 0 bases and J dropped 5; count of bases not matched to a gene: 1. CDR3 length equals 14 residues. The CDR3 is CASSLGTGGDEQYF. The CDR3 DNA follows: TGTGCCAGCAGCTTGGGGACAGGGGGCGACGAGCAGTACTTC.

V gene TRBV15 combines with J gene TRBJ1-2, with 7 bases lining up with TRBD1. The CDR3 is 18 residues long. J lost 4 bases, V lost 0 bases, and 14 bases had no gene match. Per the germline V gene, CDR1 is LNHNV and CDR2 is YYDKDF (reference sequence). The CDR3 bases are TGTGCCACCAGCAGAGATGGGACAGCCTCGGCGGGTGGCTATGGCTACACCTTC. It codes for CATSRDGTASAGGYGYTF.

The rearrangement joins TRBV29-1 to TRBJ1-2; 9 bases are shared with TRBD1. The germline V gene encodes CDR1 SQVTM and CDR2 ANQGSEA. CDR3 length: 14 amino acids. V dropped 4 bases and J dropped 4; count of bases not matched to a gene: 7. The CDR3 DNA reads as TGCAGCGTTGTGGGACAGGGCCTGGGCTATGGCTACACCTTC. It specifies CSVVGQGLGYGYTF.

This rearrangement joins TRBV11-2 to TRBJ1-2; TRBD1 is a possible D gene (5 bases). The CDR3 loop spans 13 amino acids. The germline gives CDR1 SGHAT, CDR2 FQNNGV. Trimming stripped 5 bases from V and 5 bases from J, with 12 bases between. CDR3 amino acids: CASSRDGRYGYTF. CDR3 sequence (DNA): TGTGCCAGCAGCCGGGACGGGAGATATGGCTACACCTTC.

The rearrangement links TRBV28 to TRBJ2-7; the D is unclear. Between the trimmed V and J ends, which lost 3 bases and 0 bases, there was a span of 15 bases. Germline values: CDR1 MDHEN, CDR2 SYDVKM. The CDR3 extends over 16 amino acids. The CDR3, as DNA: TGTGCCAGCAGTTTGGCAGACCGGGTGTACTCCTACGAGCAGTACTTC. Amino acids: CASSLADRVYSYEQYF.

The chain carries TRBV27 and TRBJ2-2, with TRBD2 matching over 11 bases. Germline V gene sequence: CDR1 MNHEY, CDR2 SMNVEV (reference sequence). Losses at the gene ends were 4 bases for V and 5 bases for J; bases not matched to a gene: 18. The CDR3 has 20 amino acids. DNA for the CDR3: TGTGCCAGCAGTTCCGGACTAGCGGGCCCTTCCTCAATAGAGACCGGGGAGCTGTTTTTT. Translating gives CASSSGLAGPSSIETGELFF.

J is TRBJ2-1 and V is TRBV5-4; 12 bases align to TRBD1. Germline V gene data show CDR1 as SGHNT and CDR2 as YYREEE (reference sequence). V gave up 4 bases and J gave up 5 bases; unmatched junction bases: 4. This CDR3 is 15 amino acids long. DNA of the CDR3: TGTGCCAGCAGCGGGGACAGGGGGCATCACAATGAGCAGTTCTTC. Translating it yields CASSGDRGHHNEQFF. The full variable domain, in which reference TRBV5-4 and TRBJ2-1 provide the parts outside the CDR3, is ETGVTQSPTHLIKTRGQQVTLRCSSQSGHNTVSWYQQALGQGPQFIFQYYREEENGRGNFPPRFSGLQFPNYSSELNVNALELDDSALYLCASSGDRGHHNEQFFGPGTRLTVL.

The chain recombines TRBV5-8 with TRBJ1-1; D gene ambiguous. The germline CDR1 and CDR2 sequences are SGHTS and YDEGEE. The CDR3 is 13 residues long. Trimming stripped 1 base from V and 14 bases from J, with 18 bases between. The CDR3 DNA follows: TGTGCCAGCAGCTTGTTGACACGGAGGAAAGTATTCTTT. Translating gives CASSLLTRRKVFF.

This chain connects TRBV19 to TRBJ1-5; D perhaps matches TRBD1 (5 bases). In germline, CDR1 is LNHDA, CDR2 SQIVND (reference sequence). Between the trimmed V and J ends, which lost 3 bases and 8 bases, there was a span of 8 bases. The CDR3 is 12 residues long. As DNA, the CDR3 is TGTGCCAGTAGTATCGGAGGGGAGCCCCAGCATTTT. Protein sequence: CASSIGGEPQHF.

This chain uses TRBV20-1 with TRBJ2-7; the D gene is possibly TRBD2 (6 bases). Per the germline V gene, CDR1 is DFQATT and CDR2 is SNEGSKA (reference sequence). This CDR3 contains 11 residues. V was clipped by 3 bases and J by 7 bases, with 10 bases between them. CDR3 region: CSASWGEEQYF. CDR3 nucleotides: TGCAGTGCTAGCTGGGGGGAAGAGCAGTACTTC.

The V gene is TRBV29-1, the J gene TRBJ1-2; 8 nucleotides match TRBD1. The CDR3 runs to 13 residues. Trimming cost V 4 bases and J 4 bases; bases outside gene matches: 5. Germline V CDR1 and CDR2: SQVTM, ANQGSEA. Written as DNA, the CDR3 is TGCAGCGTTGCCGGAGGACAGGGCTATGGCTACACCTTC. This gives the protein CSVAGGQGYGYTF.

This chain uses TRBV6-5 with TRBJ2-2; TRBD2 might be the D (7 bases). The CDR3 sequence is 15 residues long. CDR1 and CDR2 (germline): MNHEY, SVGAGI. V was cut by 3 bases and J by 7 bases, with 15 bases left in between. CDR3 sequence: CASSYLGGRVGELFF. DNA of the CDR3: TGTGCCAGCAGTTATCTGGGGGGGCGGGTCGGGGAGCTGTTTTTT.

This clone has just a few counts. The V gene is TRBV19, the J gene TRBJ1-5, with 8 nucleotides matching TRBD1. CDR1 and CDR2 (germline): LNHDA, SQIVND (reference sequence). V shed 5 bases and J 2 bases; nucleotides not matched to a gene: 8. The CDR3 extends over 16 amino acids. CDR3 DNA sequence: TGTGCCAGTAGTTCAAACCAGGGGGCTGGCAATCAGCCCCAGCATTTT. As protein: CASSSNQGAGNQPQHF.

The V call is TRBV15, the J call TRBJ2-7; D possibly corresponds to TRBD2 (6 bases). This CDR3 is 13 amino acids long. V lost 5 bases, J lost 3 bases, and 11 bases lay in between. The germline V gene has CDR1 LNHNV and CDR2 YYDKDF (reference sequence). The CDR3 sequence is CATSHGTHYEQYF. The DNA for the CDR3 is TGTGCCACCAGCCACGGGACTCACTACGAGCAGTACTTC.

This clone has more than one count but fewer than ten. The chain employs TRBV5-1 and TRBJ1-1; D might be TRBD1 (6 bases). Trimming removed 0 bases from V and 4 bases from J, with 10 bases in between. Germline CDR1 is SGHRS and CDR2 is YFSETQ. The CDR3 runs 14 residues. CDR3 DNA sequence: TGCGCCAGCAGCTTGGAAGGGGGTATCACTGAAGCTTTCTTT. This codes for CASSLEGGITEAFF.

The chain links TRBV15 to TRBJ2-7, with 9 bases aligning to TRBD2. The junction had 4 bases not matched to a gene; V was cut back by 1 base and J by 3 bases. The CDR3 length is 15 residues. CDR1 LNHNV and CDR2 YYDKDF come from the germline V gene (reference sequence). The CDR3 nucleotides read TGTGCCACCAGCAGAGTTGCGGGGGGGGACTACGAGCAGTACTTC. This codes for CATSRVAGGDYEQYF.

This clone was counted a few times. The chain carries TRBV21-1 and TRBJ1-4; TRBD1, as called in the table, went unchecked against the DNA. TRBV21-1 is designated a pseudogene. The CDR3 loop spans 16 amino acids. CDR3: CASSKDWTVRNEKLFF. Written as DNA, the CDR3 is TGTGCCAGCAGCAAAGATTGGACAGTCCGTAATGAAAAACTGTTTTTT.